This entry concerns a single T cell receptor beta chain. As yet, its antigen is unknown. With V trimmed by 8 bases and J by 6 bases, 10 bases remained unmatched. CDR3 length: 14 residues. Germline V CDR1 and CDR2: ENHRY, SYGVKD. Researchers ran the PCR with 60 Vbeta and 13 Jbeta primers. Assay: immunoSEQ multiplex PCR; the TCRdb copy retains only in-frame clones and omits some. The table shows 100,000 to 150,000 clones, with roughly 70% occurring only once. This sample stems from a study of cytomegalovirus exposure and HLA in healthy donors. Study results and limitations: A later analysis, which compared TCR beta chains of equal frequency, found the HLA-associated ones more clonally expanded. The classifier was said to identify cytomegalovirus status with high specificity and sensitivity. In a later analysis, a missense DCLRE1C variant was linked to TCR beta V- and J-gene trimming.

This receptor was obtained from a woman between 40 and 55 years old in good health and CMV-seropositive. This sequence joins TRBV10-3 and TRBJ1-5; 7 bases are a match to TRBD1. The sequenced material came from PBMCs. CDR3 sequence reads: CAIGQDLLSQPQHF. The DNA for the CDR3 is TGTGCCATCGGACAGGACCTGCTGAGTCAGCCCCAGCATTTT.